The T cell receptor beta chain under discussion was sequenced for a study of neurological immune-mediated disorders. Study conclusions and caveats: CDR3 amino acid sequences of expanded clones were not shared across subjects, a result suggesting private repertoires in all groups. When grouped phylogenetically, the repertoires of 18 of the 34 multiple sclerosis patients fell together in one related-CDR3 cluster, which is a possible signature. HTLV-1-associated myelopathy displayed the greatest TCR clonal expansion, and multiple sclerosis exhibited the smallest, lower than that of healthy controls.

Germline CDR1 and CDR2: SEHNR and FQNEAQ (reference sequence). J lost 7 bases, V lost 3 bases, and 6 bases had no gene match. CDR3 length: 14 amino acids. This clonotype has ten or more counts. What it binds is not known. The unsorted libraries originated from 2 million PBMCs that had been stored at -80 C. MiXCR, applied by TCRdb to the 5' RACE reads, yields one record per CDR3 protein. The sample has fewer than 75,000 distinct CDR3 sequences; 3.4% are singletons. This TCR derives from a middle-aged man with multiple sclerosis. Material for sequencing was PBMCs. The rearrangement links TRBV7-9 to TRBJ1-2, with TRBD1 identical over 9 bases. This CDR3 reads CASSFGGDRVGYTF. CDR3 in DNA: TGTGCCAGCAGCTTTGGTGGGGACAGGGTTGGCTACACCTTC.